This TCR beta chain was found in a study of OX40 agonist ivuxolimab in advanced cancers. TCRdb's table, derived via immunoSEQ multiplex PCR, lists solely in-frame clones and lacks some. The table has 75,000 to 100,000 clones, more than 75% seen once. There are 15 residues in the CDR3. V was cut by 1 base and J by 3 bases, with 11 bases left in between. CDR1 is SGHNT and CDR2 is YENEEA in the germline V gene. The clonotype originates from an adult with an advanced solid tumor such as melanoma, head and neck, liver or kidney cancer. The chain joins TRBV11-3 to TRBJ2-3; no definite D call. The sample in question was CD4+ or CD8+ T cells sorted from blood, obtained in a trial of the OX40 agonist ivuxolimab. The DNA for the CDR3 is TGTGCCAGCAGCTTAGTGGCTAGTCATACAGATACGCAGTATTTT. This translates into CASSLVASHTDTQYF.